The 21 T cell receptor beta chains below come from one sample, sequenced in a study of CD8 T cells in ankylosing spondylitis. A single record per CDR3 protein comes from TCRdb applying MiXCR to the 5' RACE reads. The sample contains 180,000 or so distinct CDR3 sequences, around 10% of which appear only once. The sample was blood, either unsorted or a sorted T cell fraction (not recorded which). Receptor source: a male donor with ankylosing spondylitis or in good health (not recorded which).

This clonotype was counted ten times or more. The chain uses TRBV5-1 and TRBJ1-1; a weak D match, TRBD1 (5 bases). Germline CDR1 is SGHRS and CDR2 is YFSETQ. The CDR3 contains 14 residues. V lost 0 bases to trimming and J lost 7 bases, with 13 bases between them. CDR3 protein: CASSLGPGTGEAFF. CDR3 in DNA: TGCGCCAGCAGCTTGGGACCTGGGACGGGTGAAGCTTTCTTT.

The chain joins TRBV3-1 to TRBJ2-2, with 7 positions matching TRBD2. V was pared by 8 bases and J by 8 bases, with 8 bases of the junction left unmatched. This CDR3 spans 13 amino acids. The V gene's germline CDR1 is LGHDT and CDR2 YNNKEL (reference sequence). CDR3 sequence reads: CASAGVTPGELFF. The CDR3 region has the DNA TGTGCCAGCGCGGGAGTAACGCCTGGGGAGCTGTTTTTT.

This clonotype was detected many times. This sequence joins TRBV20-1 and TRBJ2-1; 9 bases are shared with TRBD2. This CDR3 contains 14 residues. V dropped 3 bases and J dropped 6; count of bases not matched to a gene: 6. Germline assignment: CDR1 DFQATT and CDR2 SNEGSKA (reference sequence). The CDR3: CSASVLAGPNEQFF. The CDR3 region has the DNA TGCAGTGCTAGTGTTCTAGCGGGACCCAATGAGCAGTTCTTC.

This clonotype was detected a few times. The chain employs TRBV10-3 and TRBJ1-5; no firm D call. Between the trimmed V and J ends, which lost 3 bases and 2 bases, there was a span of 11 bases. CDR3 length equals 15 residues. In germline, CDR1 is ENHRY, CDR2 SYGVKD. CDR3 loop: CAISEGQSRNQPQHF. DNA for the CDR3: TGTGCCATCAGTGAAGGGCAGTCGCGCAATCAGCCCCAGCATTTT.

This clonotype was observed many times. The V gene is TRBV7-6, the J gene TRBJ1-2; D possibly corresponds to TRBD1 (6 bases). The V end was cut by 7 bases, the J end by 3 bases, with 18 bases between. Per the germline V gene, CDR1 is SGHVS and CDR2 is FNYEAQ. This CDR3 is 15 amino acids long. CDR3 sequence: CASTPNLAGDYGYTF. The CDR3 DNA is TGTGCCAGCACCCCTAACCTCGCAGGGGACTATGGCTACACCTTC. Using reference TRBV7-6 and TRBJ1-2 for the parts outside the CDR3, the full variable domain is GAGVSQSPRYKVTKRGQDVALRCDPISGHVSLYWYRQALGQGPEFLTYFNYEAQQDKSGLPNDRFSAERPEGSISTLTIQRTEQRDSAMYRCASTPNLAGDYGYTFGSGTRLTVV.

This clonotype was recorded only once. The chain links TRBV30 to TRBJ1-1; D not resolved. The V and J ends lost 1 base and 8 bases respectively, with 11 bases between them. The CDR3 has 12 residues. CDR1 is GTSNPN and CDR2 is SVGIG in the germline V gene (reference sequence). CDR3 nucleotides: TGTGCCTGGAGTGACGGACCCAGGGAAGCTTTCTTT. It is translated as CAWSDGPREAFF.

The rearrangement joins TRBV7-2 to TRBJ2-1, with 9 bases aligning to TRBD2. CDR3 length: 15 amino acids. The germline V gene has CDR1 SGHTA and CDR2 FQGNSA. The V and J ends lost 5 bases and 6 bases, in that order; junction bases with no gene match: 8. The CDR3 loop is CASSVQAGGPNEQFF. The DNA of the CDR3 is TGTGCCAGCAGCGTCCAAGCGGGAGGACCCAATGAGCAGTTCTTC. Combining the CDR3 with reference TRBV7-2 and TRBJ2-1 gives the whole variable domain GAGVSQSPSNKVTEKGKDVELRCDPISGHTALYWYRQSLGQGLEFLIYFQGNSAPDKSGLPSDRFSAERTGGSVSTLTIQRTQQEDSAVYLCASSVQAGGPNEQFFGPGTRLTVL.

The genes are TRBV29-1 and TRBJ2-2, with TRBD2 matching over 12 bases. Germline CDR1 reads SQVTM; CDR2 reads ANQGSEA. This CDR3 is 15 amino acids long. The J segment lost 6 bases and the V segment lost 4 bases, leaving 6 bases of the junction unmatched. CDR3 amino acids: CSVGLAGVEAGELFF. The CDR3 nucleotides are TGCAGCGTTGGACTAGCGGGGGTCGAAGCCGGGGAGCTGTTTTTT.

V is TRBV4-1 and J is TRBJ2-1; 7 bases are a match to TRBD1. This CDR3 has 14 amino acids. Germline lookup yields CDR1 MGHRA and CDR2 YSYEKL. After removal of 5 bases from V and 8 bases from J, the junction contained 9 bases not matched to a gene. The chain's CDR3 is CASSGRQGGDEQFF. CDR3 coding DNA: TGCGCCAGCAGCGGCCGACAGGGCGGAGATGAGCAGTTCTTC.

The V gene is TRBV20-1, the J gene TRBJ2-1, with 9 bases aligning to TRBD2. J lost 6 bases, V lost 8 bases, and 11 bases had no gene match. The CDR3 runs 14 residues. CDR1 DFQATT and CDR2 SNEGSKA come from the germline V gene (reference sequence). CDR3 protein: CSFTSEREANEQFF. The CDR3 nucleotides read TGCAGTTTCACATCGGAGCGGGAGGCCAATGAGCAGTTCTTC.

This clonotype was detected only a few times. The CDR3 sequence: CSTRDYLRGANEQFF. The CDR3 DNA is TGCAGCACAAGGGACTACCTAAGAGGGGCCAATGAGCAGTTCTTC. The gene calls are TRBV29-1 and TRBJ2-1, with 7 bases aligning to TRBD2. CDR1 is SQVTM, CDR2 ANQGSEA, per germline. This CDR3 region has 15 residues. After removal of 8 bases from V and 6 bases from J, the junction contained 16 bases not matched to a gene.

This rearrangement joins TRBV12-2 to TRBJ1-3. TRBV12-2 is labeled a pseudogene. The CDR3 is 14 amino acids. CDR3 residues: CASRLEFGGNTIYF. CDR3 nucleotides: TGTGCAAGTCGCTTAGAATTCGGTGGAAACACCATATATTTT.

This clonotype was seen at least ten times. The genes are TRBV9 and TRBJ2-2; a possible D gene is TRBD1 (6 bases). CDR1 and CDR2 from the germline V gene are SGDLS and YYNGEE. The CDR3 loop spans 18 amino acids. Trimming shortened V by 0 bases and J by 0 bases, and 15 bases separated the two germline ends. DNA of the CDR3: TGTGCCAGCAGCGTAGCTAGTAGAGGACAGCCGAACACCGGGGAGCTGTTTTTT. Its translation: CASSVASRGQPNTGELFF.

In DNA, the CDR3 is TGCAGTGCTGGGGGCACTACCTCCTACAATGAGCAGTTCTTC. It yields the protein CSAGGTTSYNEQFF. The chain joins TRBV20-1 to TRBJ2-1; the D gene is possibly TRBD1 (6 bases). Looked up from germline, CDR1 is DFQATT and CDR2 is SNEGSKA (reference sequence). V shed 5 bases and J shed 0 bases, with 11 bases lying between them. The CDR3 totals 14 residues.

There are many counts of this clonotype. The V gene is TRBV29-1, the J gene TRBJ2-7; 7 nucleotides line up with TRBD1. Trimming took 4 bases from V and 7 from J; bases not matched to a gene: 10. Per germline, CDR1 SQVTM and CDR2 ANQGSEA. The length of the CDR3 is 13 residues. The CDR3 spells CSVVPRGIREQYF. CDR3 DNA sequence: TGCAGCGTTGTTCCCAGGGGGATTAGAGAGCAGTACTTC.

This sequence joins TRBV20-1 and TRBJ2-2; TRBD1 agrees at 7 bases. The length of the CDR3 is 18 residues. V dropped 0 bases and J dropped 4; count of bases not matched to a gene: 14. Germline values: CDR1 DFQATT, CDR2 SNEGSKA (reference sequence). The CDR3 reads CSARDRRGGVIPTGELFF. CDR3 nucleotide sequence: TGCAGTGCTAGAGATCGGAGAGGGGGCGTAATCCCCACCGGGGAGCTGTTTTTT.

There are a few counts of this clonotype. A clone one base away is much larger, so this may be a read error. This chain uses TRBV12-3 or TRBV12-4 with TRBJ2-3; D might be TRBD1 (6 bases). This CDR3 contains 13 residues. The CDR3 sequence is CASRAGVQDMQYF. DNA of the CDR3: TGTGCCAGCAGGGCAGGGGTCCAAGATATGCAGTATTTT.

This clonotype occurred many times. V and J are TRBV5-6 and TRBJ2-7; 7 bases fit TRBD2. The CDR3 has 14 amino acids. Unmatched junction bases numbered 3, after V lost 0 bases and J lost 3 bases. Germline CDR1 is SGHDT and CDR2 is YYEEEE. CDR3 in DNA: TGTGCCAGCAGCTTGGGGGGAGGGCTCTACGAGCAGTACTTC. Its translation: CASSLGGGLYEQYF.

This chain joins TRBV6-1 and TRBJ2-5; D might be TRBD1 (5 bases). The CDR3 contains 14 residues. Looked up from germline, CDR1 is MNHNS and CDR2 is SASEGT. The V end lost 6 bases, the J end lost 4 bases, and 15 bases lay between the germline ends. CDR3 sequence: CASSPGSQGETQYF. CDR3 nucleotide sequence: TGTGCCAGCAGCCCCGGGTCTCAGGGAGAGACCCAGTACTTC.

V usage is TRBV7-2 and J usage is TRBJ1-2; tentative D call: TRBD1 (6 bases). The CDR3 loop spans 16 amino acids. Trimming removed 2 bases from V and 3 bases from J, with 16 bases in between. The germline V gene has CDR1 SGHTA and CDR2 FQGNSA. The CDR3 loop is CASSLNGGQGDYGYTF. DNA for the CDR3: TGTGCCAGCAGCTTAAATGGGGGGCAGGGTGACTATGGCTACACCTTC.

This clonotype appeared many times. The V gene is TRBV7-2, the J gene TRBJ1-5; D gene ambiguous. Trimming removed 1 base from V and 4 bases from J, with 5 bases in between. CDR1 is SGHTA and CDR2 is FQGNSA in the germline V gene. The CDR3 has 13 residues. CDR3 sequence reads: CASSLDRNQPQHF. The CDR3 DNA reads TGTGCCAGCAGCTTAGACAGAAATCAGCCCCAGCATTTT.